By share, the clone carrying this T cell receptor beta chain ranks as large. Its antigen is not identified. Other DNA sequences within the sample encode an identical CDR3. This record comes from a study of tissue T cells after allogeneic stem cell transplantation. Study observations and caveats: In patients and mice, blood and spleen missed much of tissue repertoire.

Enrolled prospectively were adult allogeneic hematopoietic cell transplant recipients whose graft-versus-host disease was steroid-refractory. Gastrointestinal graft-versus-host disease was present in all patients, each treated with several therapy lines. The ends were cut back, 0 bases at V and 4 bases at J, with 3 bases in the middle. Germline CDR1 reads SGHAT; CDR2 reads FQNNGV. This CDR3 has 12 residues. Generated by immunoSEQ multiplex PCR, the TCRdb table keeps only in-frame clones and is missing some. Of 2,700 or so clones listed, approximately 65% are singletons. The sample here was ascending colon tissue, taken at autopsy. The receptor's source is a male patient older than 55 with steroid-refractory graft-versus-host disease after an allogeneic stem cell transplant. Some T cells may be graft donor cells. This sequence joins TRBV11-2 and TRBJ2-5; no reliable D call. The CDR3 here is CASSLEAETQYF. For the CDR3, the DNA is TGTGCCAGCAGCTTAGAAGCAGAGACCCAGTACTTC. The variable domain in full, completed from reference TRBV11-2 and TRBJ2-5, reads EAGVAQSPRYKIIEKRQSVAFWCNPISGHATLYWYQQILGQGPKLLIQFQNNGVVDDSQLPKDRFSAERLKGVDSTLKIQPAKLEDSAVYLCASSLEAETQYFGPGTRLLVL.